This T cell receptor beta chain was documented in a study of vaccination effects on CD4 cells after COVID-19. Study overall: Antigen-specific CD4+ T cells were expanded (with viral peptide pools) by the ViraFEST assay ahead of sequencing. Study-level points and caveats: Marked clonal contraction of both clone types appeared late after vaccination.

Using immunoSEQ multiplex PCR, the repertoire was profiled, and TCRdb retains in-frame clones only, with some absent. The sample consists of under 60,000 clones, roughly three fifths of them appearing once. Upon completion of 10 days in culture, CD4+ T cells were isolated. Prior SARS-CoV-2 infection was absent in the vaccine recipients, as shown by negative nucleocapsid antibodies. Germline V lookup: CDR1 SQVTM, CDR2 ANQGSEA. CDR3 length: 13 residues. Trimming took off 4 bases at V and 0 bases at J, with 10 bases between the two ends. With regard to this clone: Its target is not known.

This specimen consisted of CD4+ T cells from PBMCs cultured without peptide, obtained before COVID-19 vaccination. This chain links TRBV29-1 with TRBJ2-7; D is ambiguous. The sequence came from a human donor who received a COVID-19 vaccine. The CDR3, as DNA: TGCAGCGTTGTCGGTGGAAGCTCCTACGAGCAGTACTTC. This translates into CSVVGGSSYEQYF.